This T cell receptor beta chain was documented in a study of blood T cell repertoires in COVID-19. J gave up 3 bases and V 6 bases, and 14 bases lay outside the gene matches. The CDR3 is 17 residues long. Germline assignment: CDR1 LNHDA and CDR2 SQIVND (reference sequence). The authors' processing: Estimation of nucleated cell counts relied on the amplification of reference gene primers. The protocol was immunoSEQ multiplex PCR, while the TCRdb copy is restricted to in-frame clones and leaves out a portion. The DNA was the basis for D and trimming; V, J and clone size are from that table. The table includes approximately 74,000 clones, approximately 80% detected once.

V is TRBV19 and J is TRBJ2-3; 8 bases are a match to TRBD1. The receptor was isolated from a man older than 75 with active or convalescent COVID-19. Sequences were obtained from peripheral blood. The CDR3 nucleotides read TGTGCCAGTAGGACACGTGGGGGACAGGTTGGGACAGATACGCAGTATTTT. Its translation: CASRTRGGQVGTDTQYF.